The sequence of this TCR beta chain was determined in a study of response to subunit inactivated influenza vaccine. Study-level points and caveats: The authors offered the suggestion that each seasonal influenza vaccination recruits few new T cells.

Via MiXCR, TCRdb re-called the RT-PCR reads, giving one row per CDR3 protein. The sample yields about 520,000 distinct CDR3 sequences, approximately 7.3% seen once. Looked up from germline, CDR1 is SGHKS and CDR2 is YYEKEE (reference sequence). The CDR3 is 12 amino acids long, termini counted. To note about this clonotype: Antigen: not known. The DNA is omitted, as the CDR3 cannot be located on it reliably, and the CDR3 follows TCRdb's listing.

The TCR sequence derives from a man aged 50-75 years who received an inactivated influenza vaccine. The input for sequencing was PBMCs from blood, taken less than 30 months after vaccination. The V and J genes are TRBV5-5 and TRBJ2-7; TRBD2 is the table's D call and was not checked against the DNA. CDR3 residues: CASSPLAQAQYF.